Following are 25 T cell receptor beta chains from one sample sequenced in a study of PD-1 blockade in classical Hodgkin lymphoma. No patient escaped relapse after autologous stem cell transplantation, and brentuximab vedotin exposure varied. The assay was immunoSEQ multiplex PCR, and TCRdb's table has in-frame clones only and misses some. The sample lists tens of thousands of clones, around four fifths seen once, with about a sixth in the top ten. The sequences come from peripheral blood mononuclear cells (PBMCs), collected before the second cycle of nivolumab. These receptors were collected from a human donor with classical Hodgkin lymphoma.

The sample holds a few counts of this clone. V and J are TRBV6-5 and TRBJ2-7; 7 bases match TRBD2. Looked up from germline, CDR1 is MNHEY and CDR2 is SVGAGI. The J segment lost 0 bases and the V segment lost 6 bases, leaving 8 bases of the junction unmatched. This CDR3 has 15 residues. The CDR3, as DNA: TGTGCCAGCAGGACGATAGCGGGCCTCTCCTACGAGCAGTACTTC. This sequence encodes CASRTIAGLSYEQYF.

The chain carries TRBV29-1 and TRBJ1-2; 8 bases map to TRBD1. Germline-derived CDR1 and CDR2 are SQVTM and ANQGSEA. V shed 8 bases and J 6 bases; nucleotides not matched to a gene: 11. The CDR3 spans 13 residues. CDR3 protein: CSTKGQGADGYTF. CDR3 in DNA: TGCAGCACAAAAGGCCAGGGGGCGGATGGCTACACCTTC.

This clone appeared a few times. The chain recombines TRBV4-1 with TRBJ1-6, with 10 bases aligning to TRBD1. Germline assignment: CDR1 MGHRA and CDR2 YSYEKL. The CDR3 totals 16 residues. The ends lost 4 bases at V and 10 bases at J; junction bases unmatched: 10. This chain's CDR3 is CASSPWTGGISSPLHF. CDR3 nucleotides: TGCGCCAGCAGCCCCTGGACAGGGGGTATCAGCTCACCCCTCCACTTT.

The CDR3 DNA follows: TGTGCCAGCAGCACCGGCGGGAGGGGGGTAACAGATACGCAGTATTTT. It yields the protein CASSTGGRGVTDTQYF. J is TRBJ2-3 and V is TRBV13; 9 bases line up with TRBD2. The CDR3 runs 16 residues. V lost 5 bases and J lost 3; bases outside the gene matches: 9. Per the germline V gene, CDR1 is PRHDT and CDR2 is FYEKMQ (reference sequence).

This chain's CDR3 is CASSLGVSGRTDTQYF. Written as DNA, the CDR3 is TGTGCCAGCAGCTTAGGGGTTAGCGGGAGGACAGATACGCAGTATTTT. V gene TRBV7-2 combines with J gene TRBJ2-3, with 10 bases matching TRBD2. CDR3 length equals 16 residues. V trimming: 1 base; J trimming: 3 bases; junction bases outside the gene matches: 4. Germline V CDR1 and CDR2: SGHTA, FQGNSA. Drawing the rest from reference TRBV7-2 and TRBJ2-3, the complete variable domain is GAGVSQSPSNKVTEKGKDVELRCDPISGHTALYWYRQSLGQGLEFLIYFQGNSAPDKSGLPSDRFSAERTGGSVSTLTIQRTQQEDSAVYLCASSLGVSGRTDTQYFGPGTRLTVL.

The CDR3, as DNA: TGTGCCAGCAGTTACACGGCAGGGTCCTATGGCTACACCTTC. This encodes CASSYTAGSYGYTF. The chain recombines TRBV6-5 with TRBJ1-2, with D tentatively TRBD1 (5 bases). There are 14 residues in the CDR3. CDR1 is MNHEY and CDR2 is SVGAGI in the germline V gene. V lost 2 bases and J lost 4, with 11 bases in between.

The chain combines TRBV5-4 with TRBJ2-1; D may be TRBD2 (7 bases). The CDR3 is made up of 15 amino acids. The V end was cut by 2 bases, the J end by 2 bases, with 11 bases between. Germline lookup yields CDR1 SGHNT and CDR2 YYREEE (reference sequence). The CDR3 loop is CASSLGGGPYNEQFF. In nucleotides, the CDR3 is TGTGCCAGCAGCTTAGGGGGGGGGCCCTACAATGAGCAGTTCTTC. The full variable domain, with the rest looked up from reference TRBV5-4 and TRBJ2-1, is ETGVTQSPTHLIKTRGQQVTLRCSSQSGHNTVSWYQQALGQGPQFIFQYYREEENGRGNFPPRFSGLQFPNYSSELNVNALELDDSALYLCASSLGGGPYNEQFFGPGTRLTVL.

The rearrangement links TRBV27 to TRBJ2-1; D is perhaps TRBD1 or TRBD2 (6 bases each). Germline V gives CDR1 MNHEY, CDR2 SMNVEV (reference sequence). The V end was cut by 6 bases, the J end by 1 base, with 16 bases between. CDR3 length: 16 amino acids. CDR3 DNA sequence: TGTGCCAGCAGAGACCCACGGGGGCCATCCTACAATGAGCAGTTCTTC. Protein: CASRDPRGPSYNEQFF.

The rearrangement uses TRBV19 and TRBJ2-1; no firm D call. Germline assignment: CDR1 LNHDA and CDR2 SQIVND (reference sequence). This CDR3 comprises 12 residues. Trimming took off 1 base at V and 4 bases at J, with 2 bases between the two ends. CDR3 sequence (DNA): TGTGCCAGTAGTATAGGATACAATGAGCAGTTCTTC. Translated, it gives CASSIGYNEQFF.

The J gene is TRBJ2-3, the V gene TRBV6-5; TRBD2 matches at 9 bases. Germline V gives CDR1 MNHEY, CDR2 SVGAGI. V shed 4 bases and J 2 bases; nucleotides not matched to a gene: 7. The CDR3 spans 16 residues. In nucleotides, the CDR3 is TGTGCCAGCAGTTCCCTAGCGGGGAGCTTCACAGATACGCAGTATTTT. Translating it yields CASSSLAGSFTDTQYF.

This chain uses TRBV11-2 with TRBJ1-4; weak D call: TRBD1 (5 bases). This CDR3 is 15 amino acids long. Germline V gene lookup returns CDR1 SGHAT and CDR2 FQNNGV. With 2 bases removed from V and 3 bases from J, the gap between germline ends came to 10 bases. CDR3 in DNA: TGTGCCAGCAGCTTAAGTCGACAGCCTAATGAAAAACTGTTTTTT. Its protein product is CASSLSRQPNEKLFF.

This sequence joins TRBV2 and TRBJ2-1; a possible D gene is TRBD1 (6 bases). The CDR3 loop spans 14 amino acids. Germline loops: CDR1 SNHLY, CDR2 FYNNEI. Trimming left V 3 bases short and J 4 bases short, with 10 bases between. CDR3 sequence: CASSDQTGYNEQFF. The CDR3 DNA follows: TGTGCCAGCAGTGACCAGACAGGTTACAATGAGCAGTTCTTC. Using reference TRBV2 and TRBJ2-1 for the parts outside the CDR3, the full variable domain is EPEVTQTPSHQVTQMGQEVILRCVPISNHLYFYWYRQILGQKVEFLVSFYNNEISEKSEIFDDQFSVERPDGSNFTLKIRSTKLEDSAMYFCASSDQTGYNEQFFGPGTRLTVL.

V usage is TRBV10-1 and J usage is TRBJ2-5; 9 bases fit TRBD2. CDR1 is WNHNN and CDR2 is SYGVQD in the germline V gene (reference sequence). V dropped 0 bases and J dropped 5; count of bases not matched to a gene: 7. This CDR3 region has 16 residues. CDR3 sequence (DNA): TGCGCCAGCAGTGAGTCGGCAGCGGGGGGCCGCGAGACCCAGTACTTC. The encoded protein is CASSESAAGGRETQYF.

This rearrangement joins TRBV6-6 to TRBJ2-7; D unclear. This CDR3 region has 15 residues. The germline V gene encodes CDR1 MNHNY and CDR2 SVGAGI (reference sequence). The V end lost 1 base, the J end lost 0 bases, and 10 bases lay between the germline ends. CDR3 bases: TGTGCCAGCAGTTACTTGGGCCTGAGCTCCTACGAGCAGTACTTC. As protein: CASSYLGLSSYEQYF.

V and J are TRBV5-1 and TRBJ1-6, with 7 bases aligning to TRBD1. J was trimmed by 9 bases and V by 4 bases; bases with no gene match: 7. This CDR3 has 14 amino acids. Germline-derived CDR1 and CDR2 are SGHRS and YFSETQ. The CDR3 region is CASSATGVVSPLHF. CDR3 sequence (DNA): TGCGCCAGCAGCGCAACAGGGGTAGTTTCACCCCTCCACTTT.

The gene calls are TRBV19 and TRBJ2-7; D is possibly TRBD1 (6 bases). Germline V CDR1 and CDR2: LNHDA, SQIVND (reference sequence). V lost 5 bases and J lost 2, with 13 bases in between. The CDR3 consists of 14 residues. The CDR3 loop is CASSGTPGAYEQYF. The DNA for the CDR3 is TGTGCCAGTAGTGGGACACCCGGCGCCTACGAGCAGTACTTC.

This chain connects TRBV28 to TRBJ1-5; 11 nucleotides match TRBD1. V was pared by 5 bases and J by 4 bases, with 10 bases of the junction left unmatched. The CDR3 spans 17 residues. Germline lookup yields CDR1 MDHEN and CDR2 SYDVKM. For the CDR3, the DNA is TGTGCCAGCAGTAGTCCGGACAGGGGGCTCAAAAATCAGCCCCAGCATTTT. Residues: CASSSPDRGLKNQPQHF.

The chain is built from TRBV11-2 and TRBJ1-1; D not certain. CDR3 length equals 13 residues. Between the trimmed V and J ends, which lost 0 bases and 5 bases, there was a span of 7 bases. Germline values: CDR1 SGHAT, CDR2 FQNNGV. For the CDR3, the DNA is TGTGCCAGCAGCTTAGAATTTCCGACTGAAGCTTTCTTT. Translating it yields CASSLEFPTEAFF.

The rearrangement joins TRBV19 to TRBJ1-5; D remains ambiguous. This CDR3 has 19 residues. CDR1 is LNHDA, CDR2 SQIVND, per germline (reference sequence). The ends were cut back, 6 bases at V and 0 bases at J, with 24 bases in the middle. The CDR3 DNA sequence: TGTGCCAGTAGCACGAAGGACTTTTACAGCCTATATAGCAATCAGCCCCAGCATTTT. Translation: CASSTKDFYSLYSNQPQHF.

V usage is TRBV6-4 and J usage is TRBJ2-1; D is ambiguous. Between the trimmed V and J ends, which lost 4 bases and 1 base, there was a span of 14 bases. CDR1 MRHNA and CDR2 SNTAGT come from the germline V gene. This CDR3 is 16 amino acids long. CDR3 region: CASSGRSRASYNEQFF. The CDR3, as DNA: TGTGCCAGCAGTGGACGGAGTAGGGCATCCTACAATGAGCAGTTCTTC.

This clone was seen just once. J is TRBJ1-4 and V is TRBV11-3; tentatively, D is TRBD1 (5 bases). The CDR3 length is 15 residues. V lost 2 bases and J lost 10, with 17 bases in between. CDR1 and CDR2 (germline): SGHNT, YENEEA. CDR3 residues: CASSLTNSGIVKLFF. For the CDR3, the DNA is TGTGCCAGCAGCTTAACCAATTCAGGGATTGTAAAACTGTTTTTT.

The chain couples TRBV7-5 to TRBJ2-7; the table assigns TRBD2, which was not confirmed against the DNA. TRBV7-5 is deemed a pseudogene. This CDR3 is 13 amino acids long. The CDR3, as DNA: TGTGCCAGCAGCGTGACTAGTTCCTACGAGCAGTACTTC. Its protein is CASSVTSSYEQYF.

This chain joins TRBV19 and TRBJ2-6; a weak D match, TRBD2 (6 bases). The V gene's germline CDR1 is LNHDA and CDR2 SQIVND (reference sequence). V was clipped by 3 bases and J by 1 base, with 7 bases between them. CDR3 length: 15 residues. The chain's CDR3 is CASSIGGSGANVLTF. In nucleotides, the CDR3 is TGTGCCAGTAGTATTGGGGGGTCTGGGGCCAACGTCCTGACTTTC.

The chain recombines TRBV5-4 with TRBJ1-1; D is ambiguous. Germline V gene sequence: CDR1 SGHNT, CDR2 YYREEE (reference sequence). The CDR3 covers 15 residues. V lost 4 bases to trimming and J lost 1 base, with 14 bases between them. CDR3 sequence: CASSRYTQPNTEAFF. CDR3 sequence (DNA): TGTGCCAGCAGCCGATATACGCAGCCGAACACTGAAGCTTTCTTT.

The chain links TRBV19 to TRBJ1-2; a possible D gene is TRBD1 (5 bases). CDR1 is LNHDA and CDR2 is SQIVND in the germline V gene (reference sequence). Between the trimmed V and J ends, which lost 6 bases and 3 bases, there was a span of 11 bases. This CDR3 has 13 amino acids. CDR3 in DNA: TGTGCCAGTAGCGCCGACAGATACTATGGCTACACCTTC. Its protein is CASSADRYYGYTF.